A single sample gave rise to the 3 T cell receptor beta chains below, sequenced in a study of T cell responses to AZD1222 COVID-19 vaccine. Sequencing used immunoSEQ multiplex PCR; TCRdb keeps in-frame clones, though not all of them. The table has 95,000 to 150,000 clones, about 90% seen once. Material: peripheral blood, obtained on day 0 of AZD1222 vaccination. Every receptor here comes from an adult in good health.

The chain uses TRBV11-3 and TRBJ2-3; no clear D. The CDR3 sequence is 13 residues long. With 3 bases removed from V and 6 bases from J, the gap between germline ends came to 10 bases. CDR1 SGHNT and CDR2 YENEEA come from the germline V gene. The DNA of the CDR3 is TGTGCCAGCAGCTTCGCCCCATTTGATACGCAGTATTTT. As protein: CASSFAPFDTQYF.

The genes are TRBV30 and TRBJ1-1; the D is unclear. The CDR3 contains 13 residues. Germline lookup yields CDR1 GTSNPN and CDR2 SVGIG (reference sequence). V was shortened by 2 bases and J by 3 bases, with 10 bases between the two germline ends. The CDR3 DNA sequence: TGTGCCTGGAGTTTCGGGAAGGACACTGAAGCTTTCTTT. It yields the protein CAWSFGKDTEAFF.

The chain couples TRBV27 to TRBJ1-2; D perhaps matches TRBD1 (5 bases). The CDR3 contains 15 residues. The germline CDR1 and CDR2 sequences are MNHEY and SMNVEV (reference sequence). Trimming took 5 bases from V and 4 from J, leaving 17 bases between them. DNA of the CDR3: TGTGCCAGCAGTCCCCTCCCGGGGGGAGGCTATGGCTACACCTTC. Translating gives CASSPLPGGGYGYTF.